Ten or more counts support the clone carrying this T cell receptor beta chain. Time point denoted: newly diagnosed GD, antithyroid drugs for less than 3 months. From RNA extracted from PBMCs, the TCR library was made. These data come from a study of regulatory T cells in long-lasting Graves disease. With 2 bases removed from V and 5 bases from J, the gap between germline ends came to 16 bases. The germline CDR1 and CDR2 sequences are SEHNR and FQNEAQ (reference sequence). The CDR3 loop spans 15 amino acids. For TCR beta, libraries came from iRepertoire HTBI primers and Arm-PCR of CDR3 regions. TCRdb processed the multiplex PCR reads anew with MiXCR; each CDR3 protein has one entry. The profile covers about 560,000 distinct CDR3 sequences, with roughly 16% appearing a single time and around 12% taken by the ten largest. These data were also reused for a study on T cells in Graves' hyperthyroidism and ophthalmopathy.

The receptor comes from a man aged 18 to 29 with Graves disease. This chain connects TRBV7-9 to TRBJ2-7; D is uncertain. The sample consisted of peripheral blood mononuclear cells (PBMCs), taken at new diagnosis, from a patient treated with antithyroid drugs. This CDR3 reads CASSLPIVDVHEQYF. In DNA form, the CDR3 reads TGTGCCAGCAGCTTACCCATTGTGGACGTCCACGAGCAGTACTTC.